The T cell receptor (beta chain) under discussion was sequenced for a study of shared clonotypes between healthy human individuals. As handled by the study authors: With immunoSEQ giving junction-only sequences and no quality scores, filtering differed. This table comes from immunoSEQ multiplex PCR, and its TCRdb copy is limited to in-frame clones, with some not included. Clonal size and the V and J genes are those of that table, whereas D and trimming came from the DNA. Of 660,000 or so clones listed, 95% to 96% were seen once; the top ten hold 0.11%. Germline V gene data show CDR1 as SNHLY and CDR2 as FYNNEI. Trimming took 8 bases from V and 0 from J, leaving 8 bases between them. The CDR3 consists of 13 residues. CD45RO negativity and positive selection for CCR7 defined naive CD8 cells, a population that excluded terminally differentiated effector memory CD45RA+ cells. General study results and limits: The naive CD4 repertoires of a few donors were compared, and around 4.9% of clonotypes were shared. Among donors, the sharing of clonotypes was expected to be influenced by sequencing depth.

In the case of this clone: Its antigen is unidentified.

What was sequenced was naive CD8+ T cells sorted from blood. The chain couples TRBV2 to TRBJ1-3, with a weak D call TRBD1 (6 bases). The TCR was taken from a woman aged 25 to 39 in good health. CDR3 DNA: TGTGCCAGCCAGGGGTACTCTGGAAACACCATATATTTT. As protein: CASQGYSGNTIYF. Variable domain in full (rest from reference TRBV2 and TRBJ1-3): EPEVTQTPSHQVTQMGQEVILRCVPISNHLYFYWYRQILGQKVEFLVSFYNNEISEKSEIFDDQFSVERPDGSNFTLKIRSTKLEDSAMYFCASQGYSGNTIYFGEGSWLTVV.